Below are 15 T cell receptor beta chains sequenced from a single sample in a study of cytomegalovirus exposure and HLA in healthy donors. Produced via immunoSEQ multiplex PCR; TCRdb's table is partial and in-frame only. The data contain tens of thousands of clones, approximately 93% of them seen just once; the ten biggest clones take up 1.1%. The source material was PBMCs. The receptors were sampled from a woman in her 30s in good health and CMV-seropositive.

The chain uses TRBV28 and TRBJ1-4; tentative D call: TRBD1 (5 bases). The germline V gene encodes CDR1 MDHEN and CDR2 SYDVKM. The CDR3 has 15 amino acids. Trimming took 6 bases from V and 5 from J, leaving 16 bases between them. The CDR3 is CASSRLDSANEKLFF. DNA for the CDR3: TGTGCCAGCAGCCGTCTTGACAGCGCAAATGAAAAACTGTTTTTT.

This clone was counted between two and nine times. This chain links TRBV9 with TRBJ2-7; the match to TRBD1 covers 9 bases. This CDR3 has 15 amino acids. With 0 bases clipped from V and 5 bases from J, the junction kept 6 bases outside the gene matches. CDR1 is SGDLS, CDR2 YYNGEE, per germline. The CDR3 DNA reads as TGTGCCAGCAGCGTAGACGGGGACAGGGACAACGAGCAGTACTTC. It translates to CASSVDGDRDNEQYF.

With regard to this clone: The limits of the CDR3 on the DNA are not certain, so only TCRdb's listed CDR3 is given. The chain uses TRBV28 and TRBJ1-2; TRBD1 is the table's D call, not checked against the DNA. The CDR3 is 15 amino acids long, termini counted. Looked up from germline, CDR1 is MDHEN and CDR2 is SYDVKM. This CDR3 reads CASILEGKGNYGYTF.

The rearrangement uses TRBV2 and TRBJ2-2, with 7 bases fitting TRBD2. Looked up from germline, CDR1 is SNHLY and CDR2 is FYNNEI. The V and J ends lost 4 bases and 4 bases, in that order; junction bases with no gene match: 12. The CDR3 spans 17 residues. CDR3 in amino acids: CASSGTLAGVVTGELFF. CDR3 in DNA: TGTGCCAGCAGTGGCACTCTTGCGGGAGTTGTCACCGGGGAGCTGTTTTTT. Together with reference TRBV2 and TRBJ2-2, the CDR3 gives the full variable domain: EPEVTQTPSHQVTQMGQEVILRCVPISNHLYFYWYRQILGQKVEFLVSFYNNEISEKSEIFDDQFSVERPDGSNFTLKIRSTKLEDSAMYFCASSGTLAGVVTGELFFGEGSRLTVL.

This chain links TRBV27 with TRBJ2-7, with 9 bases fitting TRBD1. CDR3 length: 14 residues. The J segment lost 7 bases and the V segment lost 6 bases, leaving 10 bases of the junction unmatched. CDR1 is MNHEY and CDR2 is SMNVEV in the germline V gene (reference sequence). CDR3 DNA: TGTGCCAGCAGCTGGGACAGGGTAATGGGTGAGCAGTACTTC. This codes for CASSWDRVMGEQYF.

The rearrangement joins TRBV4-2 to TRBJ2-5; TRBD1 aligns across 10 bases. The CDR3 spans 16 residues. J lost 5 bases, V lost 0 bases, and 6 bases had no gene match. Per the germline V gene, CDR1 is LGHNA and CDR2 is YNFKEQ. For the CDR3, the DNA is TGTGCCAGCAGCCAAGAGTTGGGACAGGGGTCCGAGACCCAGTACTTC. Protein sequence: CASSQELGQGSETQYF.

This clone has a single count. The CDR3 protein is CAITASGGAGYTDTQYF. The CDR3 DNA follows: TGTGCCATCACGGCGAGTGGAGGAGCGGGGTACACAGATACGCAGTATTTT. This chain connects TRBV10-3 to TRBJ2-3; 7 bases map to TRBD2. Trimming cost V 7 bases and J 2 bases; bases outside gene matches: 15. The CDR3 has 17 amino acids. Germline CDR1 reads ENHRY; CDR2 reads SYGVKD.

The chain uses TRBV5-1 and TRBJ1-5, with TRBD1 as a possible D gene (6 bases). The CDR3 length is 15 residues. V lost 0 bases and J lost 0, with 7 bases in between. In germline, CDR1 is SGHRS, CDR2 YFSETQ. The CDR3 reads CASSLEGVSNQPQHF. The DNA for the CDR3 is TGCGCCAGCAGCTTGGAGGGGGTTAGCAATCAGCCCCAGCATTTT.

The chain is built from TRBV15 and TRBJ2-7; TRBD1 aligns across 8 bases. The CDR3 covers 14 residues. Germline trimming cut 6 bases from V and 2 bases from J; bases unmatched to any gene: 6. The germline V gene encodes CDR1 LNHNV and CDR2 YYDKDF (reference sequence). The CDR3 loop is CATRETGGTYEQYF. The CDR3 DNA follows: TGTGCCACCAGAGAAACAGGGGGTACCTACGAGCAGTACTTC.

V gene TRBV12-5 combines with J gene TRBJ2-3; TRBD2 aligns across 11 bases. V shed 1 base and J 0 bases; nucleotides not matched to a gene: 0. This CDR3 comprises 16 residues. Germline lookup yields CDR1 LGHNT and CDR2 FRNRAP. The CDR3 sequence: CASGLGTSGSTDTQYF. Here the CDR3 DNA reads TGTGCTAGTGGTTTGGGGACTAGCGGGAGCACAGATACGCAGTATTTT.

This sequence joins TRBV5-1 and TRBJ2-1, with TRBD1 identical over 11 bases. J was trimmed by 3 bases and V by 3 bases; bases with no gene match: 2. The germline CDR1 and CDR2 sequences are SGHRS and YFSETQ. This CDR3 is built from 15 residues. DNA for the CDR3: TGCGCCAGCAGCTGGGGGACAGGGGGCTACAATGAGCAGTTCTTC. Protein: CASSWGTGGYNEQFF.

The chain links TRBV5-6 to TRBJ2-7; 10 bases line up with TRBD1. The J segment lost 0 bases and the V segment lost 3 bases, leaving 3 bases of the junction unmatched. Germline V gene lookup returns CDR1 SGHDT and CDR2 YYEEEE. This CDR3 is 15 amino acids long. CDR3 protein: CASSSRTGGSYEQYF. CDR3 DNA sequence: TGTGCCAGCAGCTCACGGACAGGGGGCTCCTACGAGCAGTACTTC.

The chain employs TRBV2 and TRBJ1-2; D ambiguous. Germline loops: CDR1 SNHLY, CDR2 FYNNEI. V lost 2 bases and J lost 2, with 9 bases in between. This CDR3 has 14 residues. DNA of the CDR3: TGTGCCAGCAGTGAAAACAGACTAAACTATGGCTACACCTTC. This sequence encodes CASSENRLNYGYTF.

The V gene is TRBV5-6, the J gene TRBJ2-5; 8 bases are a match to TRBD2. Per germline, CDR1 SGHDT and CDR2 YYEEEE. The V gene end was trimmed by 1 base and the J gene end by 5 bases; junction bases not matched to a gene: 7. The CDR3 has 15 residues. The CDR3 protein is CASSLRSGSEETQYF. In DNA form, the CDR3 reads TGTGCCAGCAGCTTGCGCAGCGGGAGTGAGGAGACCCAGTACTTC.

The gene calls are TRBV11-2 and TRBJ1-1; D gene ambiguous. V dropped 1 base and J dropped 2 bases, with 11 bases sitting between them. CDR3 length equals 15 residues. Germline V gene lookup returns CDR1 SGHAT and CDR2 FQNNGV. CDR3 bases: TGTGCCAGCAGCTTAGGGCGGAATCTAAACACTGAAGCTTTCTTT. Protein product: CASSLGRNLNTEAFF. The whole variable domain, remainder taken from reference TRBV11-2 and TRBJ1-1, is EAGVAQSPRYKIIEKRQSVAFWCNPISGHATLYWYQQILGQGPKLLIQFQNNGVVDDSQLPKDRFSAERLKGVDSTLKIQPAKLEDSAVYLCASSLGRNLNTEAFFGQGTRLTVV.